This TCR beta chain was sequenced during a study of T cells in Graves' hyperthyroidism and ophthalmopathy. Study-level results: Researchers found most expanded thyroid clonotypes above 0.001 in blood as well.

The germline V gene has CDR1 SEHNR and CDR2 FQNEAQ (reference sequence). Trimming removed 3 bases from V and 4 bases from J, with 7 bases in between. The length of the CDR3 is 13 residues. Drawn at first hyperthyroidism diagnosis, the blood sample preceded any ophthalmopathy symptoms. This clonotype was seen ten or more times. Its specificity is unknown. The source material, RNA transcripts, was used to amplify TCR beta CDR3 regions. HTBI primers were the set used in a first-round RT-PCR of the TCR CDR3. TCRdb fed the multiplex PCR reads into MiXCR, producing one record per CDR3 protein. In the table there are roughly 500,000 distinct CDR3 sequences, 11% to 15% of which are singletons.

The genes are TRBV7-9 and TRBJ1-3; no clear D gene. The origin of this receptor is a woman in her thirties with Graves' hyperthyroidism that later progressed to Graves' ophthalmopathy. Sample: blood. The CDR3 spells CASSFDQGNTIYF. CDR3 sequence (DNA): TGTGCCAGCAGCTTCGACCAGGGAAACACCATATATTTT.